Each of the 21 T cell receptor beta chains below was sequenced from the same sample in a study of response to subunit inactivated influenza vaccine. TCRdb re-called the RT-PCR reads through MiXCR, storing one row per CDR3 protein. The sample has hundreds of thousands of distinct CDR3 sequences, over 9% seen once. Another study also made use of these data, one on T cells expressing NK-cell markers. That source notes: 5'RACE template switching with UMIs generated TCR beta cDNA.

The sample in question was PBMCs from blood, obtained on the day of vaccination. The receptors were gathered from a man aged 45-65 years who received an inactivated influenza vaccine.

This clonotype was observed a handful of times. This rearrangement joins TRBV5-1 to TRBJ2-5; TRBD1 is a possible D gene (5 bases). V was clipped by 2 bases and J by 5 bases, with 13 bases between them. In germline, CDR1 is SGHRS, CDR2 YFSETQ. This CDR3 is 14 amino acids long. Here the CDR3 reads CASSFIRVGETQYF. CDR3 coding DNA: TGCGCCAGCAGCTTCATCAGGGTTGGTGAGACCCAGTACTTC.

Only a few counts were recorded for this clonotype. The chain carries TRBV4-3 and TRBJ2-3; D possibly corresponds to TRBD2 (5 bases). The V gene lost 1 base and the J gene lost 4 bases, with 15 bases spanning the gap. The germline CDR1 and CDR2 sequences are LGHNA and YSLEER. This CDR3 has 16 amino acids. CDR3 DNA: TGCGCCAGCAGCCAAGGCGGGCCACCGCGGGCAGATACGCAGTATTTT. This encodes CASSQGGPPRADTQYF.

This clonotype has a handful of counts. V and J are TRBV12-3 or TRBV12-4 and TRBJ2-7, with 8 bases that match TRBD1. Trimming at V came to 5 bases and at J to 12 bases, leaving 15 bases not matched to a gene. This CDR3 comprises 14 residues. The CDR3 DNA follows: TGTGCCAGCAGTCCACCCCGACAGGGGCCCAACCCGTACTTC. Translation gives CASSPPRQGPNPYF.

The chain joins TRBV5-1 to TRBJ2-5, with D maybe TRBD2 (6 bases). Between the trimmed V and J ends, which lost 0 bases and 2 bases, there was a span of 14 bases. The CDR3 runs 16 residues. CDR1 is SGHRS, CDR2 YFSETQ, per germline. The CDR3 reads CASSLAFSRGQETQYF. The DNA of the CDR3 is TGCGCCAGCAGCTTGGCCTTCTCCCGGGGGCAAGAGACCCAGTACTTC.

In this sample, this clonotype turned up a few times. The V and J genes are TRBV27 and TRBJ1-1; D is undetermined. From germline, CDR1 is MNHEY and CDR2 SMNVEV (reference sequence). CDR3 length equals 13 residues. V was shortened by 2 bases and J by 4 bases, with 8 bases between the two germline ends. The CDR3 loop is CASSLGRSTEAFF. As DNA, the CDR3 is TGTGCCAGCAGTTTAGGGAGGAGCACTGAAGCTTTCTTT.

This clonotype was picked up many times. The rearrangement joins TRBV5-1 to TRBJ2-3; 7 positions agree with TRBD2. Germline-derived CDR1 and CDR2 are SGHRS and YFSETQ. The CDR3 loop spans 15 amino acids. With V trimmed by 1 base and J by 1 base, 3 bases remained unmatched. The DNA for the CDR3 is TGCGCCAGCAGCTTGCCGGCGGGAGGCACAGATACGCAGTATTTT. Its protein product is CASSLPAGGTDTQYF.

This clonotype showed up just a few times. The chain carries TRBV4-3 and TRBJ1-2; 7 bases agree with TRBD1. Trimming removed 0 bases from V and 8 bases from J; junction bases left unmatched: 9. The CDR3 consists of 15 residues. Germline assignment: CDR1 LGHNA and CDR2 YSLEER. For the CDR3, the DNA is TGCGCCAGCAGCCAAGACGTCCAGGGACAGTTGGGCTACACCTTC. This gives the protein CASSQDVQGQLGYTF.

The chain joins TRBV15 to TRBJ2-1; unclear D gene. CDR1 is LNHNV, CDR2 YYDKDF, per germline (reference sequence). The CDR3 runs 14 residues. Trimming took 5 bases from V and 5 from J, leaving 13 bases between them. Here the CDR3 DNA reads TGTGCCACCAGCGGGTCCCGAGTCCACAATGAGCAGTTCTTC. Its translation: CATSGSRVHNEQFF.

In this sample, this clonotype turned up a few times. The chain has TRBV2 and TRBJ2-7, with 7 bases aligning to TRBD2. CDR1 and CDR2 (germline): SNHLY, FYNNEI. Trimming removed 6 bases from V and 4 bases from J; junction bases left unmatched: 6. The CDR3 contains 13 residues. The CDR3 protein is CASRTALAYEQYF. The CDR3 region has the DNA TGTGCCAGCAGGACTGCACTAGCGTACGAGCAGTACTTC.

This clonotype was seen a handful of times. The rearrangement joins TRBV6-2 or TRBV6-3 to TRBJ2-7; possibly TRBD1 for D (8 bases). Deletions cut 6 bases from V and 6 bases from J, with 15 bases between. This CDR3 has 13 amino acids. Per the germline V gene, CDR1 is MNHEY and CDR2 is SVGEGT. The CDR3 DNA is TGTGCCAGCAGAGAGAACAGGGGGGGCGAGCAGTACTTC. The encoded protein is CASRENRGGEQYF.

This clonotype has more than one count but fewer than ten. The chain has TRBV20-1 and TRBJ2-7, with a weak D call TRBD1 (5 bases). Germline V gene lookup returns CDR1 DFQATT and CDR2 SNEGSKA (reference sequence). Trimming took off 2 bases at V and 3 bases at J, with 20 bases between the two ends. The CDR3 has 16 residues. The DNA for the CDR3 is TGCAGTGCTAGATCCACCGCCGTTGGGGCCCTCTACGAGCAGTACTTC. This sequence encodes CSARSTAVGALYEQYF.

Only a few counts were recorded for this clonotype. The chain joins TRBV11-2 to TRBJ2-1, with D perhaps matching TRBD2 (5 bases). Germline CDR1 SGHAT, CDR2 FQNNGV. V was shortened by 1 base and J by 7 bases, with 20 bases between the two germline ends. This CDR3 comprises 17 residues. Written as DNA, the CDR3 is TGTGCCAGCAGCTTAGTATCTCTCGCCTCCCCGGGGAATGAGCAGTTCTTC. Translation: CASSLVSLASPGNEQFF.

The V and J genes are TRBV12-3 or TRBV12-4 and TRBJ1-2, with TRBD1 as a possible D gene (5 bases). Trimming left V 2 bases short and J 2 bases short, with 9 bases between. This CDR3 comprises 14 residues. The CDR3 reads CASSLFRGNYGYTF. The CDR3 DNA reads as TGTGCCAGCAGTTTATTTCGGGGGAACTATGGCTACACCTTC.

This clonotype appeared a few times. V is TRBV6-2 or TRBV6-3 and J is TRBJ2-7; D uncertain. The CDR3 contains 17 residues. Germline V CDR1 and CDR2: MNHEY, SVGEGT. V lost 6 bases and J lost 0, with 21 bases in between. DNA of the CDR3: TGTGCCAGCAGCCTCCCGGCCTGGCGGCTGATCTCCTACGAGCAGTACTTC. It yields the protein CASSLPAWRLISYEQYF.

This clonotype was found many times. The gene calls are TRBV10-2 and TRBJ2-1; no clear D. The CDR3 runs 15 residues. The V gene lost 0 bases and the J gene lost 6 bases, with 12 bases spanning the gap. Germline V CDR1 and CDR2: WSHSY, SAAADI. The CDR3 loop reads CASSESSLNGNEQFF. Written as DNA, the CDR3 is TGCGCCAGCAGTGAGTCGAGTCTGAACGGCAATGAGCAGTTCTTC.

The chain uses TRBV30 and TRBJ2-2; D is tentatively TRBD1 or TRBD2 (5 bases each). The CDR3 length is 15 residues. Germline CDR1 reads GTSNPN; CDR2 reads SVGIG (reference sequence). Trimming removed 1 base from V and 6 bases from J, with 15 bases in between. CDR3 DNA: TGTGCCTGGAGTGACCGGGACCTAAAGGCCGGGGAGCTGTTTTTT. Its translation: CAWSDRDLKAGELFF.

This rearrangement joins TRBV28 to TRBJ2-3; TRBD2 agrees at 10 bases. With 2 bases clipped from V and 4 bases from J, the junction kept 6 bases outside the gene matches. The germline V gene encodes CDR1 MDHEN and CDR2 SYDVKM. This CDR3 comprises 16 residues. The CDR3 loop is CASSLRSGRGADTQYF. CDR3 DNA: TGTGCCAGCAGTTTACGAAGCGGGAGGGGGGCAGATACGCAGTATTTT.

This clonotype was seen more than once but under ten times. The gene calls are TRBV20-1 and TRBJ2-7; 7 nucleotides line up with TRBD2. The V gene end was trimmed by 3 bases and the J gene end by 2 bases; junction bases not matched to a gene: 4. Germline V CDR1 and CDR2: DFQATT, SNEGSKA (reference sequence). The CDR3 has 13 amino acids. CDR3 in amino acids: CSARRAGAYEQYF. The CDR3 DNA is TGCAGTGCTAGGCGGGCGGGAGCCTACGAGCAGTACTTC.

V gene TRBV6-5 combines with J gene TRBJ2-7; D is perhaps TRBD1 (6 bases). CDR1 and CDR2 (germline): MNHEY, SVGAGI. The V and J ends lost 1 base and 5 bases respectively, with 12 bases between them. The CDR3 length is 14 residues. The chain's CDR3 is CASSYYREKDEQYF. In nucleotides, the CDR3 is TGTGCCAGCAGTTACTACAGGGAAAAGGACGAGCAGTACTTC.

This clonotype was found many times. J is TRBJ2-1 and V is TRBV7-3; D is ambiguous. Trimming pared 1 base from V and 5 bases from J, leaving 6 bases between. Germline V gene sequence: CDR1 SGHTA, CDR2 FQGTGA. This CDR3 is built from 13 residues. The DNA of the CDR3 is TGTGCCAGCAGCTTAAGCCGGGACAATGAGCAGTTCTTC. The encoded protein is CASSLSRDNEQFF.

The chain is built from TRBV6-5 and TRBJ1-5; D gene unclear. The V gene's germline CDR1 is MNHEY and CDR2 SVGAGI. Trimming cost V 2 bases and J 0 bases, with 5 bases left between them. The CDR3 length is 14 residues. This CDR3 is CASSYQNSNQPQHF. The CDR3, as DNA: TGTGCCAGCAGTTACCAGAATAGCAATCAGCCCCAGCATTTT.